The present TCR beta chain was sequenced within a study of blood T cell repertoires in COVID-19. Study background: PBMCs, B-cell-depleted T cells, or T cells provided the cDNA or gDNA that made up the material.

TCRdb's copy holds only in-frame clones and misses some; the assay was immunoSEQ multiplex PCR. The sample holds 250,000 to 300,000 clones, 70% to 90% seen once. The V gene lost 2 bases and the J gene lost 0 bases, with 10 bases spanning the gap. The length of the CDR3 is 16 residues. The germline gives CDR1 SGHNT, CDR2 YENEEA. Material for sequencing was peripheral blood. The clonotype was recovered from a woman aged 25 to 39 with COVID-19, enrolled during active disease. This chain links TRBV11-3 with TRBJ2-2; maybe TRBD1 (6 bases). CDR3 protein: CASSLNRVANTGELFF. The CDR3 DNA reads TGTGCCAGCAGCTTAAACAGGGTCGCGAACACCGGGGAGCTGTTTTTT.